One sample yielded the 2 T cell receptor beta chains listed below, sequenced in a study of T cell repertoires in cytomegalovirus infection. A single record per CDR3 protein comes from TCRdb applying MiXCR to the reads. The repertoire has just under 550,000 distinct CDR3 sequences, more than 25% of them found once; the top ten carry 13%. Sequencing input: PBMCs. Receptors originate from a human donor in good health (CMV status not recorded). Some clones in this sample may be carry-over from other donors' samples.

This clonotype has a handful of counts. This may arise from a read error, as a much more abundant clone is one base away. V gene TRBV11-3 combines with J gene TRBJ1-1; D call uncertain. V dropped 3 bases and J dropped 7 bases, with 9 bases sitting between them. Germline V gene sequence: CDR1 SGHNT, CDR2 YENEEA. The CDR3 has 12 amino acids. CDR3: CASSFRRIEAFF. The CDR3 DNA is TGTGCCAGCAGCTTTAGACGGATTGAAGCTTTCTTT.

This clonotype was recorded many times. DNA for the CDR3: TGTGCCAGCGGTAAAAGAGAGTATAGCAATCAGCCCCAGCATTTT. Translation: CASGKREYSNQPQHF. The genes are TRBV12-3 or TRBV12-4 and TRBJ1-5, with D hard to call. The V gene lost 8 bases and the J gene lost 0 bases, with 14 bases spanning the gap. This CDR3 region has 15 residues.